The rows below give T cell receptor beta chains drawn from one sample of a study of T cells of healthy individuals. Via MiXCR, TCRdb re-called the 5' RACE reads, giving one row per CDR3 protein. There are about 100,000 distinct CDR3 sequences in the sample; roughly 18% occur only once, and 6.2% lies in the top ten. The receptor set was obtained from a human donor in good health. The CDR3 runs from the conserved cysteine through the conserved F or W. The order of the fields is clone size, V gene, J gene, CDR3 protein. A clone size is listed for some rows: how often the clone was seen (once, few, many), or a class if it is expanded.

size: few; V: TRBV9; J: TRBJ2-3; CDR3: CASSVAGTSTDTQYF
size: .; V: TRBV5-1; J: TRBJ2-7; CDR3: CASSRTGYEQYF
size: .; V: TRBV20-1; J: TRBJ1-6; CDR3: CSAPTATDNSPLHF
size: many; V: TRBV4-3; J: TRBJ2-3; CDR3: CASSQEARGHNTDTQYF
size: many; V: TRBV15; J: TRBJ1-1; CDR3: CATSFTRGLNTEAFF
size: many; V: TRBV20-1; J: TRBJ1-5; CDR3: CSATGGRGHSQPQHF
size: .; V: TRBV7-3; J: TRBJ2-2; CDR3: CASSLIVGELFF
size: .; V: TRBV12-5; J: TRBJ2-1; CDR3: CASSLDSGRLNNEQFF
size: many; V: TRBV15; J: TRBJ2-1; CDR3: CATSGLAGEGYNEQFF
size: .; V: TRBV11-1; J: TRBJ2-1; CDR3: CASSLAGAGSYNEQFF
size: many; V: TRBV4-3; J: TRBJ2-1; CDR3: CASSQVTGNEQFF
size: .; V: TRBV7-3; J: TRBJ2-1; CDR3: CASSPLNGDEQFF
size: .; V: TRBV25-1; J: TRBJ2-6; CDR3: CASSESGRAGANVLTF
size: many; V: TRBV7-6; J: TRBJ1-3; CDR3: CASSLGQAYSGNTIYF
size: few; V: TRBV20-1; J: TRBJ2-5; CDR3: CSAGKADLQETQYF
size: .; V: TRBV7-2; J: TRBJ2-1; CDR3: CASSSRGAGGYNEQFF
size: .; V: TRBV5-1; J: TRBJ2-7; CDR3: CASSLALQGYEQYF
size: many; V: TRBV6-2/TRBV6-3; J: TRBJ2-7; CDR3: CASSFSGRSYEQYF
size: few; V: TRBV6-6; J: TRBJ1-3; CDR3: CASSYEYSGNTIYF
size: .; V: TRBV6-1; J: TRBJ2-3; CDR3: CASSGGLRYSTDTQYF
size: few; V: TRBV28; J: TRBJ2-7; CDR3: CASSLTSTYYEQYF
size: few; V: TRBV4-3; J: TRBJ2-1; CDR3: CASSRQLGLAGVGEQFF
size: .; V: TRBV5-1; J: TRBJ2-3; CDR3: CASSPGDRGPPDTDTQYF
size: .; V: TRBV10-3; J: TRBJ2-1; CDR3: CAISELGHSYNEQFF
size: many; V: TRBV6-2/TRBV6-3; J: TRBJ2-3; CDR3: CASSYNRALGTDTQYF
size: .; V: TRBV20-1; J: TRBJ1-3; CDR3: CSAREGSTISGNTIYF